The entry that follows covers one T cell receptor (beta chain) sequence. Germline V gives CDR1 SEHNR, CDR2 FQNEAQ (reference sequence). This CDR3 contains 14 residues. V lost 4 bases and J lost 3, with 10 bases in between. The data are from a study of T cells in narcolepsy. As for the study in general: Patients with NT1 or NT2 and healthy control donors were enrolled.

Data came from immunoSEQ multiplex PCR; TCRdb stores just in-frame clones and leaves some out. The table records tens of thousands of clones, more than 75% of them present only once. The V and J genes are TRBV7-9 and TRBJ1-5; TRBD1 is a possible D gene (5 bases). This clonotype was sampled from a human donor in good health. The sequenced sample consisted of memory (CD45RA-) CD4+ T cells from blood. CDR3 region: CASSSDSYNQPQHF. The CDR3, as DNA: TGTGCCAGCAGCTCTGACAGTTACAATCAGCCCCAGCATTTT.